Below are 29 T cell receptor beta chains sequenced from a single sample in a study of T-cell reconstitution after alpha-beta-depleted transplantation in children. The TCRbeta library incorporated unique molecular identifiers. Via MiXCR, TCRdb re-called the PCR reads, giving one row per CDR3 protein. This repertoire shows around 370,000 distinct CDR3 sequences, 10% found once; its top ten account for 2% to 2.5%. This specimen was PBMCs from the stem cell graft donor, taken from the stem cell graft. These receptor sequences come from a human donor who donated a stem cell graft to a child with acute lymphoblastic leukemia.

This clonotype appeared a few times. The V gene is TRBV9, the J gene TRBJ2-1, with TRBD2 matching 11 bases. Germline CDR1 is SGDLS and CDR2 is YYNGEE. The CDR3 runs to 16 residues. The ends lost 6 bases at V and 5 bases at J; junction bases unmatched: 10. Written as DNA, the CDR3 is TGTGCCAGCAACCTCCGAGGACTAGCGGGTAACAATGAGCAGTTCTTC. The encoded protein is CASNLRGLAGNNEQFF. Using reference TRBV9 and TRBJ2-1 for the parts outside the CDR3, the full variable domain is DSGVTQTPKHLITATGQRVTLRCSPRSGDLSVYWYQQSLDQGLQFLIQYYNGEERAKGNILERFSAQQFPDLHSELNLSSLELGDSALYFCASNLRGLAGNNEQFFGPGTRLTVL.

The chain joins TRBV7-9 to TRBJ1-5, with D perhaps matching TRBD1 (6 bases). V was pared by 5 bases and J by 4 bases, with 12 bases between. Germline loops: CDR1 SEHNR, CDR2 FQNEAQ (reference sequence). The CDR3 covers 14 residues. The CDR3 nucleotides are TGTGCCAGCAGCGTGGACAGAACAAATCAGCCCCAGCATTTT. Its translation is CASSVDRTNQPQHF.

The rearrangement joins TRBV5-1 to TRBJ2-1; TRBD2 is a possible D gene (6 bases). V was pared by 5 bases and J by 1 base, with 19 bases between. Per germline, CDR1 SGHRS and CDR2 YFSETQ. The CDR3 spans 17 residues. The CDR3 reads CASSRVSMAGSYNEQFF. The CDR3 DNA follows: TGCGCCAGCAGTAGGGTTAGTATGGCGGGATCCTACAATGAGCAGTTCTTC.

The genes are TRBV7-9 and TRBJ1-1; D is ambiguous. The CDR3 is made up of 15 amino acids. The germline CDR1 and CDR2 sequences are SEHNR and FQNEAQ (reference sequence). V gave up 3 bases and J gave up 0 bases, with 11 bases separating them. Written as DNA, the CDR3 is TGTGCCAGCAGCTTTCAACGGATTATGAACACTGAAGCTTTCTTT. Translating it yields CASSFQRIMNTEAFF.

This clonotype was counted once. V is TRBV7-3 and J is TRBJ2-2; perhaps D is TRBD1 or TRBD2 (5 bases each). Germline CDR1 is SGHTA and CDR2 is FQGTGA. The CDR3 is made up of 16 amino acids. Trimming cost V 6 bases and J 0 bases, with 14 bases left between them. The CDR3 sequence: CASRKPVGANTGELFF. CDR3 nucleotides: TGTGCCAGCAGGAAACCCGTGGGGGCGAACACCGGGGAGCTGTTTTTT.

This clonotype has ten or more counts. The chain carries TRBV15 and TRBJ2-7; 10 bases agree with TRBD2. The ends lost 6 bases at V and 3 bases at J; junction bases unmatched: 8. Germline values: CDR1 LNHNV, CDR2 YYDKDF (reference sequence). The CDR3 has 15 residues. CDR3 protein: CATSPEREGHYEQYF. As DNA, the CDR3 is TGTGCCACCAGTCCCGAGCGGGAGGGTCACTACGAGCAGTACTTC.

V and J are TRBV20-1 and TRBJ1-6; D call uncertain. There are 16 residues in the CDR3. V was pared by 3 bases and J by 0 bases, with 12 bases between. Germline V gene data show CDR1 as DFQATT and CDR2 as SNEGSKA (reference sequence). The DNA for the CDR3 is TGCAGTGCTAGGGTGCGTCAGAGCTCCTATAATTCACCCCTCCACTTT. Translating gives CSARVRQSSYNSPLHF.

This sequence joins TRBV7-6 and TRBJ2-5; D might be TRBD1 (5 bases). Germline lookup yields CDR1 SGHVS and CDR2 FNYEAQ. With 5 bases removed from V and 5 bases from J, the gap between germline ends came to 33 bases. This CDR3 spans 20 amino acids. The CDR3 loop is CASSPSIYGYPGNLSETQYF. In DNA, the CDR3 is TGTGCCAGCAGCCCTTCTATCTACGGGTATCCAGGGAATCTGAGCGAGACCCAGTACTTC.

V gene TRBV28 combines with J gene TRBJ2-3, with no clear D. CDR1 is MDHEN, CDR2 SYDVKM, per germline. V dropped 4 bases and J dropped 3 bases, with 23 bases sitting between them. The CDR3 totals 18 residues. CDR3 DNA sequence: TGTGCCAGCAGTTCAGGACGACGGGTCTCCCGACTGACAGATACGCAGTATTTT. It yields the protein CASSSGRRVSRLTDTQYF.

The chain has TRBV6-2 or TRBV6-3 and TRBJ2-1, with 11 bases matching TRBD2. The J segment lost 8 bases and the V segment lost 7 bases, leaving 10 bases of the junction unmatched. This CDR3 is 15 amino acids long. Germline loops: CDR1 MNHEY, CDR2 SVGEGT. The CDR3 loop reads CASTQGLAVLHEQFF. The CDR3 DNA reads TGTGCCAGCACTCAGGGACTAGCGGTCTTGCATGAGCAGTTCTTC.

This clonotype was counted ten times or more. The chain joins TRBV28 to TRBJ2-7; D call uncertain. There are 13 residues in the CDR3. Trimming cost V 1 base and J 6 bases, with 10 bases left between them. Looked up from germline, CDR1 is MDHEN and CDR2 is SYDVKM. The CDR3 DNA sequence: TGTGCCAGCAGTTTATTCTCAGTAACCGAGCAGTACTTC. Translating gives CASSLFSVTEQYF.

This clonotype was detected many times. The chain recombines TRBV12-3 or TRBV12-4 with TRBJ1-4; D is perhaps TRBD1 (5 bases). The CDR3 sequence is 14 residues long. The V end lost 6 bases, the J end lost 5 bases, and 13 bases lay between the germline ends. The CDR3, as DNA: TGTGCCAGCAGGCTGGATGGGACGAATGAAAAACTGTTTTTT. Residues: CASRLDGTNEKLFF.

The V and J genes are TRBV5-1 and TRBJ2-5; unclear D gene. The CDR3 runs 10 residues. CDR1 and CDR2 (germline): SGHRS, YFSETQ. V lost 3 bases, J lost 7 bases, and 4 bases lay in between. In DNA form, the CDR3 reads TGCGCCAGCAGCTGTTCGACCCAGTACTTC. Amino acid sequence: CASSCSTQYF.

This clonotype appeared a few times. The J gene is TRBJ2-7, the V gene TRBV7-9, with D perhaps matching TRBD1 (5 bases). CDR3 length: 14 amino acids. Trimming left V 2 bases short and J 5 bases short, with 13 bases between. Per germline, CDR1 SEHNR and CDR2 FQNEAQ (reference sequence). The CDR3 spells CASSLMGQGHEQYF. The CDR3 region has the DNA TGTGCCAGCAGCTTAATGGGGCAGGGCCACGAGCAGTACTTC.

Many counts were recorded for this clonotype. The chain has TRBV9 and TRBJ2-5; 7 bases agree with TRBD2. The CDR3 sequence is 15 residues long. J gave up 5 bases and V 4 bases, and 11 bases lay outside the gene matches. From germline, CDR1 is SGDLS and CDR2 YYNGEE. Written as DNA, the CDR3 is TGTGCCAGCAGCCCGTGGGGCGGGAGTACGGAGACCCAGTACTTC. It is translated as CASSPWGGSTETQYF.

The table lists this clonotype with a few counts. The CDR3 region is CASSPGQGGDEQFF. As DNA, the CDR3 is TGTGCCAGCAGTCCGGGACAGGGTGGGGATGAGCAGTTCTTC. The genes are TRBV12-3 or TRBV12-4 and TRBJ2-1; 9 nucleotides line up with TRBD1. This CDR3 is built from 14 residues. Germline trimming cut 5 bases from V and 8 bases from J; bases unmatched to any gene: 7.

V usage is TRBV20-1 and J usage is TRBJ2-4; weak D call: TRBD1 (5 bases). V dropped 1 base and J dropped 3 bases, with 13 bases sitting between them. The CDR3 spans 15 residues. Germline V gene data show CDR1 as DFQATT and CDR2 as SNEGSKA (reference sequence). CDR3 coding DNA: TGCAGTGCTAGAGCCGCTGGGGCTGGCAAAAACATTCAGTACTTC. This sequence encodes CSARAAGAGKNIQYF.

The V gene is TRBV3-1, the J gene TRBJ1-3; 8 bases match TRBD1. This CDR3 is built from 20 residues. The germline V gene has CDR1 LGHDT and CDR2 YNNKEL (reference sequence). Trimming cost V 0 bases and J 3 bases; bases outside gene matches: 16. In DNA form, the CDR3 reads TGTGCCAGCAGCCAAGATAAATTAGGCGTCGGACAGGGTCATGGAAACACCATATATTTT. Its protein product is CASSQDKLGVGQGHGNTIYF.

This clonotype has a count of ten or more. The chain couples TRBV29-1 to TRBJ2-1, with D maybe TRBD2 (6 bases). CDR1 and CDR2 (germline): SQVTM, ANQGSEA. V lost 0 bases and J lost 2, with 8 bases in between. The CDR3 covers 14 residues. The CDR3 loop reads CSVEERGAYNEQFF. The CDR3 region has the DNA TGCAGCGTTGAAGAACGCGGGGCCTACAATGAGCAGTTCTTC.

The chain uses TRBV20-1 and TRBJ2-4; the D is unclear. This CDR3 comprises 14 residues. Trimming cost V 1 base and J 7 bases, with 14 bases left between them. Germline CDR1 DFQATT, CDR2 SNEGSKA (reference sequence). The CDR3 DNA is TGCAGTGCTAGAGGCGATGGCCAGTCGAACATTCAGTACTTC. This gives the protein CSARGDGQSNIQYF.

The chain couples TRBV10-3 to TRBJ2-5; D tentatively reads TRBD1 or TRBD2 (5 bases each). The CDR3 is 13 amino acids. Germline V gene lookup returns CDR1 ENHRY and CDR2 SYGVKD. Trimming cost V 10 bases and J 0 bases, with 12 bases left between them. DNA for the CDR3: TGTGCCACTGCTCCGGGACACCAAGAGACCCAGTACTTC. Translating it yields CATAPGHQETQYF.

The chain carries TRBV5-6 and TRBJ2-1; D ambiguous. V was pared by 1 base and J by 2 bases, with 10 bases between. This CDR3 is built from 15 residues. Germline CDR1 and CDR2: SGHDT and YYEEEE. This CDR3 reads CASSLYGETYNEQFF. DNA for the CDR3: TGTGCCAGCAGCTTGTATGGGGAAACCTACAATGAGCAGTTCTTC. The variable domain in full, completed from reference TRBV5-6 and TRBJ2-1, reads DAGVTQSPTHLIKTRGQQVTLRCSPKSGHDTVSWYQQALGQGPQFIFQYYEEEERQRGNFPDRFSGHQFPNYSSELNVNALLLGDSALYLCASSLYGETYNEQFFGPGTRLTVL.

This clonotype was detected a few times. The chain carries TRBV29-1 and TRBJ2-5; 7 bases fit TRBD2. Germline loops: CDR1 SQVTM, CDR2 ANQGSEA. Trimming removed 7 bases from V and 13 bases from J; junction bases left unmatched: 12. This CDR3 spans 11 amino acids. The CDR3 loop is CSAGGGVRPYF. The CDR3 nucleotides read TGCAGCGCCGGGGGAGGGGTCCGCCCGTACTTC.

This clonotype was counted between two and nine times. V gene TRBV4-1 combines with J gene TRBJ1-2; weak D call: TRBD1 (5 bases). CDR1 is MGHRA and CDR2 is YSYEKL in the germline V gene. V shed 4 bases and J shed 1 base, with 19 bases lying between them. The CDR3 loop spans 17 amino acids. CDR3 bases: TGCGCCAGCAGCCCCCTTGGGCAGGGAGGAATTAACTATGGCTACACCTTC. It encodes CASSPLGQGGINYGYTF.

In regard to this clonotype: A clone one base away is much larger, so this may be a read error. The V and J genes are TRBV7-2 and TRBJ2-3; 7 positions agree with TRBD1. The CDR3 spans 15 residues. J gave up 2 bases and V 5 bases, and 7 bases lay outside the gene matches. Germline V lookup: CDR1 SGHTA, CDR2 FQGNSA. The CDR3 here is CASSHRQGITDTQYF. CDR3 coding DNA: TGTGCCAGCAGCCACAGACAGGGAATCACAGATACGCAGTATTTT.

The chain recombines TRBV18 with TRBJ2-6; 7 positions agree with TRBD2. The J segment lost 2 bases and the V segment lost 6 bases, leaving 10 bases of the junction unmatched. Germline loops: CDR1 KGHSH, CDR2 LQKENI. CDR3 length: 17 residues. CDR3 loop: CASSRGRGATGANVLTF. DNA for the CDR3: TGTGCCAGCTCTCGCGGGAGAGGGGCAACTGGGGCCAACGTCCTGACTTTC.

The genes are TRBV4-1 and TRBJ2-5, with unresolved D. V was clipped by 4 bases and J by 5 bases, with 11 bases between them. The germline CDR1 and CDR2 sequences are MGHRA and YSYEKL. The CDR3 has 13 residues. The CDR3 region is CASSPPVSETQYF. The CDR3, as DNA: TGCGCCAGCAGCCCCCCGGTGAGCGAGACCCAGTACTTC.

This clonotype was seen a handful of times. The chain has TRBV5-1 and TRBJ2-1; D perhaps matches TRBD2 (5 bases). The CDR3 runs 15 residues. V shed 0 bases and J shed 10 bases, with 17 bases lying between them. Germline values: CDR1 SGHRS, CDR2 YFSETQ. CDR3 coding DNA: TGCGCCAGCAGCTTGGGATCCACTAGTTGGGGAGAGCAGTTCTTC. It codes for CASSLGSTSWGEQFF.

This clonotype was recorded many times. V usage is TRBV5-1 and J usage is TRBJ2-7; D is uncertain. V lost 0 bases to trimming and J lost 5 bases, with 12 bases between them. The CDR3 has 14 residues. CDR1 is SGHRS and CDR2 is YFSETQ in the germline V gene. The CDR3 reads CASSLGAGSDEQYF. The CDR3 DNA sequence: TGCGCCAGCAGCTTGGGGGCAGGTTCGGACGAGCAGTACTTC.